This T cell receptor beta chain came from a study of T cell responses to AZD1222 COVID-19 vaccine (dated by TCRdb to about 2021). At the level of the whole study: A total of 233 trial participants underwent TCR sequencing, of whom 200 to 220 had received two doses of AZD1222 and roughly 26 had received two doses of the MenACWY control vaccine. Trial participants were enrolled by age into subgroups of 18-55, 56-69 and 70-plus years, and roughly 150, 30 and 60 TCR-sequenced participants, respectively, were included in these subgroups. Broad study findings and their caveats: The 56-69-year group was small, and its depth increase did not reach significance, likely because of low power. The vaccine-associated CD4 TCRs covered the entire spike protein, and the dominant responses fell in regions 160-218 and 743-854. Most participants were white British and females outnumbered males, and the authors suggested that clonal diversity may have been underestimated. Because no day 14 peak-response samples were available, the repertoires could be characterized only after the peak T cell response. Conclusions about previously exposed vaccinees are limited, since just 5 or 6 AZD1222 recipients were seropositive for SARS-CoV-2 at baseline. Nearly half of unique spike-specific TCRs reportedly recognized epitopes outside regions mutated in the B.1.351 and B.1.1.7 variants. Spike-specific TCR breadth and depth rose significantly after two AZD1222 doses compared with day 0 and with MenACWY recipients.

Interpreted using the paper, the time point label stands for: about 28 days (+/-7) after the second vaccine dose. AZD1222 recipients with second doses at about 4 weeks or about 12 weeks were pooled, because spike-specific TCR depth and breadth did not differ between schedules. Samples from vaccinated people were obtained from the UK trials COV001 and COV002, which included a single-blind randomized controlled phase 2/3 trial of AZD1222 (ChAdOx1 nCoV-19) in healthy adults. For TCRbeta chain sequencing, PBMC samples from trial participants were taken at day 0 and at day 28 after the second dose. Note on this clone: Its antigen specificity is not known. No base quality values were provided; no much bigger clone lies one nucleotide off.

The CDR3 regions of human TCRbeta chains were analyzed by immunosequencing. In the authors' own workflow: Repertoire TCRs were checked for matches against a reference library of SARS-CoV-2-specific TCRs that had been generated using the MIRA antigen-specificity platform. Breadth was defined as the fraction of unique TCRs that were SARS-CoV-2-associated, and depth was defined as the fraction of total T cells that were SARS-CoV-2-associated. Each spike-specific TCR was assigned to its reactive spike region and to a CD4 or CD8 class using the MIRA data. Log10-transformed breadth and depth values were compared by one-way ANOVA with Sidak's multiple comparisons tests. TCRdb's version of the immuneACCESS table is confined to in-frame rearrangements and falls short of the full clone set. An unresolved V gene accounts for under half of the shortfall where checked; the remainder is of unknown origin. V, J and clone size reflect that table, while D and trimming were determined from the DNA. The sample profile shows approximately 69,000 clones; 70% to 90% of them were found once. The top ten clonotypes cover about 23% of the sample.

CDR1 is given as SEHNR and CDR2 as FQNEAQ, both from the germline V gene (reference sequence). There are 15 amino acids in the CDR3, from cysteine to phenylalanine inclusive. The kept DNA is CDR3 alone, 45 bases in frame from the first base. V is reduced by 1 base and J by 8 bases, leaving a spacing of 12 bases between them. This specimen consisted of peripheral blood, obtained 28 days after the second AZD1222 dose. The receptor chain draws on TRBV7-9 and TRBJ1-6; the D gene is possibly TRBD1, with 6 bases matching. This TCR derives from an adult who received the AZD1222 COVID-19 vaccine. In nucleotide form, the sequence is TGTGCCAGCAGCTTAGGTCAGGGGAACGATTCACCCCTCCACTTT. This sequence encodes CASSLGQGNDSPLHF.